This T cell receptor beta chain was sequenced for a study of T cell clonotyping in hematopoietic cell transplantation. Overall study results and limits: Graft donor and pretransplant recipient Inverse Simpson Index values predicted broader posttransplant TCR diversity. Few recipient clonotypes overlapped donors; over 97% were de novo at given depth.

Clones were read by immunoSEQ multiplex PCR, and TCRdb kept only the in-frame ones, dropping some. Of some 40,000 clones in the sample, around 94% were seen once. The V end lost 2 bases, the J end lost 8 bases, and 7 bases lay between the germline ends. The CDR3 extends over 12 amino acids. The germline gives CDR1 SEHNR, CDR2 FQNEAQ (reference sequence). Regarding this clone: Its antigen is currently unknown.

The V call is TRBV7-9, the J call TRBJ2-1, with TRBD1 as a possible D gene (5 bases). The sequenced sample consisted of peripheral blood mononuclear cells. The sequence was collected from a woman between 50 and 59 years old in good health. Some clones in this sample may be carry-over from other donors' samples. CDR3 nucleotide sequence: TGTGCCAGCAGCTTATCCAGGGATGAGCAGTTCTTC. This translates into CASSLSRDEQFF.